This T cell receptor beta chain was obtained from a study of siplizumab effects on memory and regulatory T cells. With 4 bases clipped from V and 7 bases from J, the junction kept 9 bases outside the gene matches. CDR1 SGHRS and CDR2 YFSETQ come from the germline V gene. The CDR3 totals 15 residues. Measured with immunoSEQ multiplex PCR; TCRdb has only the in-frame clones, and not every one. The sample consists of about 14,000 clones, about 46% of them appearing once. This clone was detected once. Its antigen is currently unknown. Cells of the mixed lymphocyte reaction were cocultured at 37 degrees C for five to seven days. The labelling of responder PBMCs with CFSE and of stimulator PBMCs with Violet Dye preceded their 1:1 mixing.

The chain recombines TRBV5-1 with TRBJ2-1; 9 bases match TRBD1. The clonotype originates from a human donor in good health; the cells came from an allogeneic mixed lymphocyte reaction. The specimen sequenced was CFSE-low (dividing) CD4+ T cells sorted from an allogeneic mixed lymphocyte reaction. The CDR3 reads CASSQDGTGSNEQFF. In DNA form, the CDR3 reads TGCGCCAGCAGCCAAGATGGGACAGGGAGTAATGAGCAGTTCTTC. The full variable domain, with the rest looked up from reference TRBV5-1 and TRBJ2-1, is KAGVTQTPRYLIKTRGQQVTLSCSPISGHRSVSWYQQTPGQGLQFLFEYFSETQRNKGNFPGRFSGRQFSNSRSEMNVSTLELGDSALYLCASSQDGTGSNEQFFGPGTRLTVL.